This T cell receptor (beta chain) came from a study of CD8+ T cells in alopecia areata. V shed 3 bases and J shed 2 bases, with 19 bases lying between them. The length of the CDR3 is 16 residues. Germline CDR1 and CDR2: GTSNPN and SVGIG (reference sequence). The sample's treatment: oral pan-JAK inhibitor, 5-10 mg twice daily. The sequencing template was cDNA reverse transcribed from extracted RNA. TCRdb keeps only in-frame clones here, not all; method: immunoSEQ multiplex PCR. Of under 350,000 clones detected, 58% appear once; the ten largest clones hold under 2%. This clonotype was sampled from a human donor with alopecia areata. This chain links TRBV30 with TRBJ2-5; D is possibly TRBD1 (6 bases). This specimen was CD4+ T cells sorted from blood, taken at week 24, from a patient treated with tofacitinib. The CDR3 here is CAWSRDNNREQETQYF. The CDR3 nucleotides are TGTGCCTGGAGCCGAGACAATAACAGGGAGCAAGAGACCCAGTACTTC.